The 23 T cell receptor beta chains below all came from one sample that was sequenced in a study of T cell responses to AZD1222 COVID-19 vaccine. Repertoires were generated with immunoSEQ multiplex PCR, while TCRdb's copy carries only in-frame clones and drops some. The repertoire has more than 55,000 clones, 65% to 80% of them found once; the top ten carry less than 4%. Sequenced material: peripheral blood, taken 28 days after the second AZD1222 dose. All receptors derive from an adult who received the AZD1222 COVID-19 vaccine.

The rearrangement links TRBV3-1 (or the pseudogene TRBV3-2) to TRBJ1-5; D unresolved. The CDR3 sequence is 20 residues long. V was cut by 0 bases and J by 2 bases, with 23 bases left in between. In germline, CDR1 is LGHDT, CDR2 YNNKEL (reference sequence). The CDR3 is CASSQELWRSSPRRNQPQHF. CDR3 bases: TGTGCCAGCAGCCAAGAATTGTGGAGGAGCTCTCCCCGACGCAATCAGCCCCAGCATTTT.

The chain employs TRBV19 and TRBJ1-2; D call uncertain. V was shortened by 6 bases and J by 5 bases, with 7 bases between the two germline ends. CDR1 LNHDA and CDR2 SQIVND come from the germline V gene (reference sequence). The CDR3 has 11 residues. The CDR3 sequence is CASRRAYGYTF. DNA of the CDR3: TGTGCCAGTAGAAGGGCGTATGGCTACACCTTC.

The DNA for the CDR3 is TGTGCCAGCACCCCGGCCCGGGGAACCCACGGAGAGACCCAGTACTTC. It is translated as CASTPARGTHGETQYF. J is TRBJ2-5 and V is TRBV5-4; possibly TRBD2 for D (5 bases). The V end was cut by 6 bases, the J end by 4 bases, with 22 bases between. Germline CDR1 reads SGHNT; CDR2 reads YYREEE (reference sequence). This CDR3 contains 16 residues.

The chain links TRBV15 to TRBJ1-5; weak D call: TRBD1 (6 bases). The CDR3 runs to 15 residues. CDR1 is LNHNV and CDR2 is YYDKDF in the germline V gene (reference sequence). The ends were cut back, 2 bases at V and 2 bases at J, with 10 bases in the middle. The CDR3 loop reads CATSRTPGGNQPQHF. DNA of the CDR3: TGTGCCACCAGCAGAACTCCAGGGGGCAATCAGCCCCAGCATTTT.

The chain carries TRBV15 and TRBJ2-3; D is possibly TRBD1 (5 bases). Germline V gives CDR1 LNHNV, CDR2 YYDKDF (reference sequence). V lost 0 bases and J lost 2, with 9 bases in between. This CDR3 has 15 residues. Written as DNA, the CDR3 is TGTGCCACCAGCAGAGACAGGGTTCCCACAGATACGCAGTATTTT. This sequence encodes CATSRDRVPTDTQYF.

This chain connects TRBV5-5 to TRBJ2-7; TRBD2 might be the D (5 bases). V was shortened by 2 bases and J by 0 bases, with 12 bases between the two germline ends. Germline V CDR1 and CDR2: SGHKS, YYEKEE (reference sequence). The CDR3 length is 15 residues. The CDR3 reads CASSLIPGSSYEQYF. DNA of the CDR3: TGTGCCAGCAGCTTAATCCCGGGGAGCTCCTACGAGCAGTACTTC.

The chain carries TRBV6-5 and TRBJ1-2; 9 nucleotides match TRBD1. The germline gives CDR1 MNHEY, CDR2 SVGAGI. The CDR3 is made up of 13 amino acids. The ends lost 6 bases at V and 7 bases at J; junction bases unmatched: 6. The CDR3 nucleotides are TGTGCCAGCAGAGGACAGGGGATTGGTGGCTACACCTTC. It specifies CASRGQGIGGYTF.

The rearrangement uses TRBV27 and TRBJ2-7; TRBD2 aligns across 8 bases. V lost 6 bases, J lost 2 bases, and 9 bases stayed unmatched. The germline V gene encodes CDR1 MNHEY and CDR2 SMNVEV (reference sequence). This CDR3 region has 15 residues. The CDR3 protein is CASRFSRGETYEQYF. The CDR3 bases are TGTGCCAGCAGATTCTCGCGGGGGGAAACCTACGAGCAGTACTTC.

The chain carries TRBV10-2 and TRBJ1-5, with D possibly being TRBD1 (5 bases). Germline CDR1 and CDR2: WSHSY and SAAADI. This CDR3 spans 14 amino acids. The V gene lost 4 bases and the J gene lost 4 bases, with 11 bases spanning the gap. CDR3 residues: CASSGLSGNQPQHF. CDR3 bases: TGCGCCAGCAGTGGTCTTTCAGGGAATCAGCCCCAGCATTTT.

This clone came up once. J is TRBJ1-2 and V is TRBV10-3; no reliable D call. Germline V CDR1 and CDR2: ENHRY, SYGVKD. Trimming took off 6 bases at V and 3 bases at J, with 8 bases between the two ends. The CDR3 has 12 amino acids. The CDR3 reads CAISGGDYGYTF. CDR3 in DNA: TGTGCCATCAGCGGCGGGGACTATGGCTACACCTTC.

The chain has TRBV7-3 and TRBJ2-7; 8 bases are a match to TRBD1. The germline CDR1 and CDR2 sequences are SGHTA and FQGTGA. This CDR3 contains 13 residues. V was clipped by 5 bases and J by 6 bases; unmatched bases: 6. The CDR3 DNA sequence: TGTGCCAGCAGCATACGGACAGGGCGCGAGCAGTACTTC. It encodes CASSIRTGREQYF.

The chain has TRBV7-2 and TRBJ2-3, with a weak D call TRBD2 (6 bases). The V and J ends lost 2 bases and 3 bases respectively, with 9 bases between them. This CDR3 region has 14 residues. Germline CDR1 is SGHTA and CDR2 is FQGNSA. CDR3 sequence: CASSLPGVTDTQYF. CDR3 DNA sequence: TGTGCCAGCAGCTTACCGGGGGTTACAGATACGCAGTATTTT.

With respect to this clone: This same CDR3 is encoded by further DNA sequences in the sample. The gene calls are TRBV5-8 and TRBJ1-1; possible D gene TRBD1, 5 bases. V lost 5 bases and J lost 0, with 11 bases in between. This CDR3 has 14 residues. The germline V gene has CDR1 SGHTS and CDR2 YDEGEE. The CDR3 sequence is CASSSDNLNTEAFF. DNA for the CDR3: TGTGCCAGCAGTTCGGACAACCTGAACACTGAAGCTTTCTTT.

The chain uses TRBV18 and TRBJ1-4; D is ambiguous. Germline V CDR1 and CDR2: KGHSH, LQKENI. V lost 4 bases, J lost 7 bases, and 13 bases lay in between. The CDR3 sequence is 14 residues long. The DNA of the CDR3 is TGTGCCAGCTCACAGGACCAGGTCCGTGAAAAACTGTTTTTT. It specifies CASSQDQVREKLFF.

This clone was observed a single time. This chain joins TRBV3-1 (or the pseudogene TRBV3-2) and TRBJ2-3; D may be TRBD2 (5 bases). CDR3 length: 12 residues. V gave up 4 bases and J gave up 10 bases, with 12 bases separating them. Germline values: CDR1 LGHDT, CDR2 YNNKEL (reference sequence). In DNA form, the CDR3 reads TGTGCCAGCAGCCTCCGAGGACTGGCGCAGTATTTT. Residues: CASSLRGLAQYF.

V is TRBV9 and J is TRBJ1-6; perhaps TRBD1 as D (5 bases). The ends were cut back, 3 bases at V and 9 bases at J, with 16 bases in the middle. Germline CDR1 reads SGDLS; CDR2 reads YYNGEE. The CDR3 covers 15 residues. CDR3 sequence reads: CASSGGQQFGSPLHF. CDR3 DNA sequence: TGTGCCAGCAGCGGGGGCCAACAGTTTGGTTCACCCCTCCACTTT.

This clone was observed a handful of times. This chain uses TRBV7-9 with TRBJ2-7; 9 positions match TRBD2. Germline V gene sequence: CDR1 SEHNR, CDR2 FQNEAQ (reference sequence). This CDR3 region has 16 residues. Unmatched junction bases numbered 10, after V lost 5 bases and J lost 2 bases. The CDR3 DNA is TGTGCCAGCAGCCTGTCTAGCGGGGCTGGGGCCTACGAGCAGTACTTC. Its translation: CASSLSSGAGAYEQYF.

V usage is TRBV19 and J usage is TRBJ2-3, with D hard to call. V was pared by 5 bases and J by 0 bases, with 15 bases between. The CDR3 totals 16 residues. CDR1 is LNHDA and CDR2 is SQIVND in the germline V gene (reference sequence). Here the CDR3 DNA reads TGTGCCAGTAGTGCCCACGGGCGTCAAAGCACAGATACGCAGTATTTT. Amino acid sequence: CASSAHGRQSTDTQYF.

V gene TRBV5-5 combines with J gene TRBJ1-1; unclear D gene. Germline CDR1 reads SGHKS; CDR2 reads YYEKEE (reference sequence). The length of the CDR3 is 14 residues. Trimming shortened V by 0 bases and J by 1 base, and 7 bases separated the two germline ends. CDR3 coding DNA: TGTGCCAGCAGCTTGGGTACATCGAACACTGAAGCTTTCTTT. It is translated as CASSLGTSNTEAFF.

The CDR3 region is CATRQGRYEKLFF. For the CDR3, the DNA is TGTGCCACCCGACAGGGGCGATATGAAAAACTGTTTTTT. V usage is TRBV2 and J usage is TRBJ1-4, with 8 nucleotides matching TRBD1. The CDR3 is 13 amino acids. Trimming took 10 bases from V and 6 from J; bases not matched to a gene: 7. CDR1 is SNHLY, CDR2 FYNNEI, per germline.

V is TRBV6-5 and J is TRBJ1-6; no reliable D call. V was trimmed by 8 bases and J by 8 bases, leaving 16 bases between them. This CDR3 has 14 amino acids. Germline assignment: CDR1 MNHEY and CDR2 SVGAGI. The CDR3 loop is CASLTLGPHSPLHF. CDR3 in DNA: TGTGCCAGCCTCACCCTTGGGCCTCATTCACCCCTCCACTTT.

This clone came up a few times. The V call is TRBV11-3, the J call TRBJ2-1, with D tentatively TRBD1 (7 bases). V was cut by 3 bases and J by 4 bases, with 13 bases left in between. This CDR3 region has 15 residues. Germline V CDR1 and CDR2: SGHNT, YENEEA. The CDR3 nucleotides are TGTGCCAGCAGCTTCGGCCAGGGGGGTTACAATGAGCAGTTCTTC. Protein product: CASSFGQGGYNEQFF.

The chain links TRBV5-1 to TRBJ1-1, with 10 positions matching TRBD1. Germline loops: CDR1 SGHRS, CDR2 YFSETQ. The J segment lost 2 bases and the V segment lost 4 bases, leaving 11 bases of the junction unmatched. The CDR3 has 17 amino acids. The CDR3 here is CASSLTGGAGSNTEAFF. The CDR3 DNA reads TGCGCCAGCAGCCTGACAGGGGGCGCAGGAAGTAACACTGAAGCTTTCTTT.